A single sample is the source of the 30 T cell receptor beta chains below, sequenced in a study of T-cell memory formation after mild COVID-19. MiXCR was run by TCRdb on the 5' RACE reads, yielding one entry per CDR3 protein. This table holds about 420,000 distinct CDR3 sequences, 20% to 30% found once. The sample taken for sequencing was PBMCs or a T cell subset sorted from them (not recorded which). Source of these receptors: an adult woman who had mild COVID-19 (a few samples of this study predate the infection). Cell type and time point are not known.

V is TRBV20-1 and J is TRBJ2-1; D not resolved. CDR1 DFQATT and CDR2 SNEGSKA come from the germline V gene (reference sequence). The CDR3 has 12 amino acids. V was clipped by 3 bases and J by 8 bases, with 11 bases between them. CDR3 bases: TGCAGTGCTAGGGCCAGCACCCATGAGCAGTTCTTC. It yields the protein CSARASTHEQFF.

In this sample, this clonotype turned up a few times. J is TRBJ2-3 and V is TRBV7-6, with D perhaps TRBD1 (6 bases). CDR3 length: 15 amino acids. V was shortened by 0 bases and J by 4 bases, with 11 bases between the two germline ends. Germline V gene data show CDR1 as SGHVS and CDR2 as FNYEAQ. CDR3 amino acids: CASSLAQGRADTQYF. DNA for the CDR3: TGTGCCAGCAGCTTAGCACAGGGTAGGGCAGATACGCAGTATTTT.

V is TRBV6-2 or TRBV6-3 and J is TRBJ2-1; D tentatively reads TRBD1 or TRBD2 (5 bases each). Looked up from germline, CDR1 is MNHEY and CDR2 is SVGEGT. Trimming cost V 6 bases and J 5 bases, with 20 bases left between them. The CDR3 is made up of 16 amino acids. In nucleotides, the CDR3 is TGTGCCAGCAGAGCCACCGGGACGAGATTTAACAATGAGCAGTTCTTC. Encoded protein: CASRATGTRFNNEQFF.

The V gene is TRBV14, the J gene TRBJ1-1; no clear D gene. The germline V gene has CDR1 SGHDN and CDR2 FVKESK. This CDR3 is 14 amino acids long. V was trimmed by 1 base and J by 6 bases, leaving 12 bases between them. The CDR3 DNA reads TGTGCCAGCAGCCAAGTTCTCTTCCCAGCTGAAGCTTTCTTT. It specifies CASSQVLFPAEAFF. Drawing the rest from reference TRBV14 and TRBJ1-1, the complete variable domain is EAGVTQFPSHSVIEKGQTVTLRCDPISGHDNLYWYRRVMGKEIKFLLHFVKESKQDESGMPNNRFLAERTGGTYSTLKVQPAELEDSGVYFCASSQVLFPAEAFFGQGTRLTVV.

CDR3 sequence reads: CASSHGTGEDWETQYF. The DNA for the CDR3 is TGTGCCAGCAGCCACGGGACAGGGGAGGATTGGGAGACCCAGTACTTC. The chain recombines TRBV9 with TRBJ2-5; TRBD1 matches 10 bases. V was clipped by 4 bases and J by 5 bases; unmatched bases: 11. Germline V gives CDR1 SGDLS, CDR2 YYNGEE. This CDR3 has 16 amino acids.

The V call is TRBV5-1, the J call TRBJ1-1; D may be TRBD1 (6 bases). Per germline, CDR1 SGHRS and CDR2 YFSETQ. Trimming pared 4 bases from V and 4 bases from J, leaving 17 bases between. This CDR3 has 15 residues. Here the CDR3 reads CASSASDSSGTEAFF. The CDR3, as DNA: TGCGCCAGCAGCGCATCGGACAGTTCTGGCACTGAAGCTTTCTTT. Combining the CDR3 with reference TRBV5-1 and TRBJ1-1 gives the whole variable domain KAGVTQTPRYLIKTRGQQVTLSCSPISGHRSVSWYQQTPGQGLQFLFEYFSETQRNKGNFPGRFSGRQFSNSRSEMNVSTLELGDSALYLCASSASDSSGTEAFFGQGTRLTVV.

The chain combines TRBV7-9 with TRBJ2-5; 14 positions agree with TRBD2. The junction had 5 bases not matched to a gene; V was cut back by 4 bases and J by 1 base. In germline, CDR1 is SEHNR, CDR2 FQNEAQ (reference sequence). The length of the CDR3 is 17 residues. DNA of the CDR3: TGTGCCAGCAGCTCGGGACTAGCGGGAGTTAGCCAAGAGACCCAGTACTTC. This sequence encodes CASSSGLAGVSQETQYF. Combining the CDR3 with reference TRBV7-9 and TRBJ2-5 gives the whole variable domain DTGVSQNPRHKITKRGQNVTFRCDPISEHNRLYWYRQTLGQGPEFLTYFQNEAQLEKSRLLSDRFSAERPKGSFSTLEIQRTEQGDSAMYLCASSSGLAGVSQETQYFGPGTRLLVL.

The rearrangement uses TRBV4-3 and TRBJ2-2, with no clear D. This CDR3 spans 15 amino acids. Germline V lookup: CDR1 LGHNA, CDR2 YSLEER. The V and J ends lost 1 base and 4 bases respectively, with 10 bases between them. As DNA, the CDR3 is TGCGCCAGCAGCCAAGCCGGCGGACCCACCGGGGAGCTGTTTTTT. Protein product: CASSQAGGPTGELFF.

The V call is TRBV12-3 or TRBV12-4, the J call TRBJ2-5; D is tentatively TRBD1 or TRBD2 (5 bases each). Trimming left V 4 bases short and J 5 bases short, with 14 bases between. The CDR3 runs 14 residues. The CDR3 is CASSSPGRGETQYF. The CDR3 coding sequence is TGTGCCAGCAGTTCGCCGGGACGTGGCGAGACCCAGTACTTC.

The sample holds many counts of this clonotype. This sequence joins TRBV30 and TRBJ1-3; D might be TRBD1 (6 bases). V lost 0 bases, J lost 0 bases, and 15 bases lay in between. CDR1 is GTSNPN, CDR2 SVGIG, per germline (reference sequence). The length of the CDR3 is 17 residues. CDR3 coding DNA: TGTGCCTGGAGTGTAGCTGGAGGGGGGGCCTCTGGAAACACCATATATTTT. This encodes CAWSVAGGGASGNTIYF.

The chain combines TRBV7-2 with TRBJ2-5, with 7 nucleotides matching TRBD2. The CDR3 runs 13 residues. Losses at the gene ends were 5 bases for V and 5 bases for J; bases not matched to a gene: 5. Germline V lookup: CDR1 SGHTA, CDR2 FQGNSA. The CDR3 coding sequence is TGTGCCAGCAGCAGGAAGGGAGGGGAGACCCAGTACTTC. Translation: CASSRKGGETQYF.

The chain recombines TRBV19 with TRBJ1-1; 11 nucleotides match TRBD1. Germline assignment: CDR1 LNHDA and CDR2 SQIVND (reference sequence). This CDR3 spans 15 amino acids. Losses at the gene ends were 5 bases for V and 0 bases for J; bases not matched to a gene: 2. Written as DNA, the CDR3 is TGTGCCAGTAGTCAGGACAGGGGGCTGAACACTGAAGCTTTCTTT. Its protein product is CASSQDRGLNTEAFF.

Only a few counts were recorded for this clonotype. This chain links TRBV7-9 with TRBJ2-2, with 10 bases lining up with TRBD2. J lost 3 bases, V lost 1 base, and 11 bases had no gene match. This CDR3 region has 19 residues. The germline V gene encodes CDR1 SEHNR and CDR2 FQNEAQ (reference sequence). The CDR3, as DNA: TGTGCCAGCAGCTTAGGAGGGCTAGCGGGAGCCGGGGACACCGGGGAGCTGTTTTTT. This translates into CASSLGGLAGAGDTGELFF. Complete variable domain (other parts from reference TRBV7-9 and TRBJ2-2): DTGVSQNPRHKITKRGQNVTFRCDPISEHNRLYWYRQTLGQGPEFLTYFQNEAQLEKSRLLSDRFSAERPKGSFSTLEIQRTEQGDSAMYLCASSLGGLAGAGDTGELFFGEGSRLTVL.

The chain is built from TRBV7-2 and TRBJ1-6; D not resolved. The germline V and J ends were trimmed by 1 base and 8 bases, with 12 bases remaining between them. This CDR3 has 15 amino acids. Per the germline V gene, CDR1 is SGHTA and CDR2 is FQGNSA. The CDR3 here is CASSLGDIGYSPLHF. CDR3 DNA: TGTGCCAGCAGCTTAGGGGATATCGGGTATTCACCCCTCCACTTT. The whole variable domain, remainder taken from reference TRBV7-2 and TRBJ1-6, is GAGVSQSPSNKVTEKGKDVELRCDPISGHTALYWYRQSLGQGLEFLIYFQGNSAPDKSGLPSDRFSAERTGGSVSTLTIQRTQQEDSAVYLCASSLGDIGYSPLHFGNGTRLTVT.

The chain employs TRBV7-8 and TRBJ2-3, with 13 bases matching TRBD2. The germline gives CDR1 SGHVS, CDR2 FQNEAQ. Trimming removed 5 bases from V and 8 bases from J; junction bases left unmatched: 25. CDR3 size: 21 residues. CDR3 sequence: CASSGTTETSGRAFRSSTQYF. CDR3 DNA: TGTGCCAGCAGCGGCACGACCGAAACTAGCGGGAGGGCCTTTAGATCTTCTACGCAGTATTTT. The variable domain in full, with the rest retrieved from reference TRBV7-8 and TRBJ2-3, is GAGVSQSPRYKVAKRGQDVALRCDPISGHVSLFWYQQALGQGPEFLTYFQNEAQLDKSGLPSDRFFAERPEGSVSTLKIQRTQQEDSAVYLCASSGTTETSGRAFRSSTQYFGPGTRLTVL.

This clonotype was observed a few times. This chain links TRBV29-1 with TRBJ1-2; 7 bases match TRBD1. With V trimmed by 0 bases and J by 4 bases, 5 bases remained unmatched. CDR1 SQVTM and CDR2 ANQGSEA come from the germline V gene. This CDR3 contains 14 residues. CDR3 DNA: TGCAGCGTTGAAGATCAAGGGGGCTCCTATGGCTACACCTTC. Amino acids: CSVEDQGGSYGYTF.

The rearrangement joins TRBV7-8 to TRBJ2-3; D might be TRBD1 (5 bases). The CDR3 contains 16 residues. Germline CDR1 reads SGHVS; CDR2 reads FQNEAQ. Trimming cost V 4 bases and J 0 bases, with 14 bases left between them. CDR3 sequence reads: CASSSRRTYSTDTQYF. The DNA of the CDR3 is TGTGCCAGCAGCTCACGGCGGACATATAGCACAGATACGCAGTATTTT.

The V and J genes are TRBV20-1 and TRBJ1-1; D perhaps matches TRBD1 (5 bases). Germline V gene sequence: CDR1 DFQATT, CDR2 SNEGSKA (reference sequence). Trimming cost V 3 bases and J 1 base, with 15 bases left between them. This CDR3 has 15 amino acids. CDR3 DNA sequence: TGCAGTGCTAGGGGTAGGGGTGGGAAGAACACTGAAGCTTTCTTT. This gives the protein CSARGRGGKNTEAFF.

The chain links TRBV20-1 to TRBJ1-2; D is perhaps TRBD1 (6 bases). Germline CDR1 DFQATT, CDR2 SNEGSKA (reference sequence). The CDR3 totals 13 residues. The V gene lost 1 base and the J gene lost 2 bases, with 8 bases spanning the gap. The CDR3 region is CSARVTGNYGYTF. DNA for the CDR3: TGCAGTGCTAGAGTCACAGGGAACTATGGCTACACCTTC.

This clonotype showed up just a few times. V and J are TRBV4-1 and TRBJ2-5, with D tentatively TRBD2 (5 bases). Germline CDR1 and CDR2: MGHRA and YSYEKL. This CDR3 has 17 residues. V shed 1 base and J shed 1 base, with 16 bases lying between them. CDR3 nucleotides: TGCGCCAGCAGCCAAGGCAACGGGCAGAGGGTCCAAGAGACCCAGTACTTC. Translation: CASSQGNGQRVQETQYF.

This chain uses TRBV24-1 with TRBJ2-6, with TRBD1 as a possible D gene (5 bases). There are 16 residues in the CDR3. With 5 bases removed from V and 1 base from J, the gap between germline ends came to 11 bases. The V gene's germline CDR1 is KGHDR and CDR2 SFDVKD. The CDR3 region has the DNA TGTGCCACCAGTGTAACAGGCGGATCTGGGGCCAACGTCCTGACTTTC. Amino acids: CATSVTGGSGANVLTF.

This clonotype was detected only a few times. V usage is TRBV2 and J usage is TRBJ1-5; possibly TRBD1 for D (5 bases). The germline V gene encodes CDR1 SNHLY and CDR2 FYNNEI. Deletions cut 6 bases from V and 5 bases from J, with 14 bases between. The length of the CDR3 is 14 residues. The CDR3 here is CASRSNGAHQPQHF. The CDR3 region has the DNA TGTGCCAGCAGATCGAACGGGGCACATCAGCCCCAGCATTTT.

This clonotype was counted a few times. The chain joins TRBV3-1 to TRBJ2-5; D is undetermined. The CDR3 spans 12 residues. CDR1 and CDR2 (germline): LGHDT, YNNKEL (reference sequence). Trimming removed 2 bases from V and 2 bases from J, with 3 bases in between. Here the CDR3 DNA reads TGTGCCAGCAGCCAACTACAAGAGACCCAGTACTTC. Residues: CASSQLQETQYF.

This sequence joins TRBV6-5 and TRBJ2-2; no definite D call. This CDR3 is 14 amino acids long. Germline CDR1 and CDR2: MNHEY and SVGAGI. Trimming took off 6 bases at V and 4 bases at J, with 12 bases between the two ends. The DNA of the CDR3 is TGTGCCAGCAGCCGTGACACCTCCACCGGGGAGCTGTTTTTT. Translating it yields CASSRDTSTGELFF.

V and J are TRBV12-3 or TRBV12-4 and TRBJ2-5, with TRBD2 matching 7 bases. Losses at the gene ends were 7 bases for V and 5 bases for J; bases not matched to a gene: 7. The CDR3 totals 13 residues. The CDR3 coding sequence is TGTGCCAGCAACCTCGGGGGAGGGGAGACCCAGTACTTC. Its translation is CASNLGGGETQYF.

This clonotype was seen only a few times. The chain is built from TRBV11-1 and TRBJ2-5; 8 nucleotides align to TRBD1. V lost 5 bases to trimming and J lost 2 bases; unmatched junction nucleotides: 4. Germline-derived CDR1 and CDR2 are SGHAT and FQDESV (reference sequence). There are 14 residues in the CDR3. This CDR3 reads CASSTRGPQETQYF. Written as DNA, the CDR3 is TGTGCCAGCAGCACCAGGGGGCCTCAAGAGACCCAGTACTTC.

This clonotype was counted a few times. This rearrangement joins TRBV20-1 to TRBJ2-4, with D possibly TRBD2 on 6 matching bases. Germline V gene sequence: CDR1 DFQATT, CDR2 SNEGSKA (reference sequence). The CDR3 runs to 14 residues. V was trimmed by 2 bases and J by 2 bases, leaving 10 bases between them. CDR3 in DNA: TGCAGTGCTAGAACTAGCCGAACCAAAAACATTCAGTACTTC. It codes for CSARTSRTKNIQYF.

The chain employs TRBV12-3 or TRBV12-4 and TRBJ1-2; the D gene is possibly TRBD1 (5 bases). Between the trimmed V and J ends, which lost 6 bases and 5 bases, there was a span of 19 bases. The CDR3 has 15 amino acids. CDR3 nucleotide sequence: TGTGCCAGCAGATACTCAGGACGGCAGGGTTATGGCTACACCTTC. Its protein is CASRYSGRQGYGYTF.

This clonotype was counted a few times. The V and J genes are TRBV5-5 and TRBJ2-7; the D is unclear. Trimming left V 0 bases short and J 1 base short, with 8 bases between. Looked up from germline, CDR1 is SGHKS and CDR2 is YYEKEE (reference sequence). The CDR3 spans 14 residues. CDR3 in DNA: TGTGCCAGCAGCTTGGTCCAAACGTCCTACGAGCAGTACTTC. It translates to CASSLVQTSYEQYF.

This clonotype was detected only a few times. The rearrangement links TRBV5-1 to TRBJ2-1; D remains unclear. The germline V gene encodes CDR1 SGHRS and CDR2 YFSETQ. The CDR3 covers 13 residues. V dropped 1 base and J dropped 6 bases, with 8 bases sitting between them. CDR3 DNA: TGCGCCAGCAGCTTGCGGACCACCAATGAGCAGTTCTTC. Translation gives CASSLRTTNEQFF.